The clone carrying this T cell receptor beta chain was recorded a few times. What it binds is not known. This record belongs to a study of blood T cells in healthy people across ages. V was trimmed by 2 bases and J by 5 bases, leaving 22 bases between them. This CDR3 comprises 17 residues. Germline V gene lookup returns CDR1 SGHAT and CDR2 FQNNGV. Points from the study as a whole: Aged donors had fewer naive CD4+ cells and lower diversity than long-lived donors.

The second PCR ran about 7 to 12 cycles with a sample-barcoded 5' primer and J-beta primers. In TCRdb, the 5' RACE reads were re-called with MiXCR into one record per CDR3 protein. The sample consists of roughly 790,000 distinct CDR3 sequences, around 46% of them appearing once. V usage is TRBV11-2 and J usage is TRBJ2-7, with D possibly being TRBD1 (6 bases). The sequenced sample was blood. The source of this sequence is a woman aged 55-70 years in good health. CDR3 nucleotide sequence: TGTGCCAGCAGCTTAACGGTTCTCAAAGGGGGTCTCGACGAGCAGTACTTC. Amino acid sequence: CASSLTVLKGGLDEQYF.